Shown below are 30 T cell receptor beta chains from a single sample sequenced in a study of blood T cell repertoires in COVID-19. Profiling relied on immunoSEQ multiplex PCR, and the TCRdb table lists in-frame clones only, not all of them. Among 35,000 to 40,000 clones listed, roughly 85% were seen once. The sample taken for sequencing was peripheral blood. The origin of the receptors is a man between 60 and 75 years old with COVID-19, enrolled during active disease.

The V and J genes are TRBV12-3 or TRBV12-4 and TRBJ1-1, with unresolved D. This CDR3 comprises 12 residues. V dropped 1 base and J dropped 3 bases, with 3 bases sitting between them. DNA of the CDR3: TGTGCCAGCAGTTTAGGAGACACTGAAGCTTTCTTT. Its translation: CASSLGDTEAFF.

This clone appeared a single time. The chain couples TRBV29-1 to TRBJ2-7, with 10 bases that match TRBD1. The germline V gene encodes CDR1 SQVTM and CDR2 ANQGSEA. The CDR3 runs to 14 residues. V gave up 1 base and J gave up 1 base; unmatched junction bases: 1. The CDR3: CSVEAGQGSYEQYF. CDR3 DNA: TGCAGCGTTGAAGCGGGACAGGGGTCCTACGAGCAGTACTTC.

V usage is TRBV19 and J usage is TRBJ2-2; possible D gene TRBD1, 6 bases. V lost 6 bases to trimming and J lost 0 bases, with 8 bases between them. Germline V gene data show CDR1 as LNHDA and CDR2 as SQIVND (reference sequence). The CDR3 is 14 amino acids. The CDR3 DNA reads TGTGCCAGTAGACAGGGATCGAACACCGGGGAGCTGTTTTTT. The encoded protein is CASRQGSNTGELFF.

The rearrangement links TRBV4-1 to TRBJ2-3, with TRBD2 matching over 9 bases. The CDR3 loop spans 20 amino acids. V gave up 5 bases and J gave up 0 bases; unmatched junction bases: 18. Per germline, CDR1 MGHRA and CDR2 YSYEKL. CDR3 loop: CASSSGGGLASIYSTDTQYF. In DNA form, the CDR3 reads TGCGCCAGCAGCTCGGGGGGGGGACTAGCCTCTATTTATAGCACAGATACGCAGTATTTT.

The rearrangement links TRBV4-1 to TRBJ2-7, with a tentative D call TRBD1 (5 bases). Germline-derived CDR1 and CDR2 are MGHRA and YSYEKL. The CDR3 covers 14 residues. V lost 1 base to trimming and J lost 5 bases, with 12 bases between them. Written as DNA, the CDR3 is TGCGCCAGCAGCCAAGCTCCCAGGGTTGACGAGCAGTACTTC. It is translated as CASSQAPRVDEQYF.

This chain links TRBV30 with TRBJ1-6; tentatively, D is TRBD1 (5 bases). The V and J ends lost 0 bases and 7 bases respectively, with 19 bases between them. The germline V gene has CDR1 GTSNPN and CDR2 SVGIG (reference sequence). The CDR3 consists of 17 residues. The CDR3 DNA reads as TGTGCCTGGAGTGTACTCCGGGGGATCACCGTCAATTCACCCCTCCACTTT. Protein product: CAWSVLRGITVNSPLHF. Full variable domain (remainder filled in from reference TRBV30 and TRBJ1-6): SQTIHQWPATLVQPVGSPLSLECTVEGTSNPNLYWYRQAAGRGLQLLFYSVGIGQISSEVPQNLSASRPQDRQFILSSKKLLLSDSGFYLCAWSVLRGITVNSPLHFGNGTRLTVT.

The chain employs TRBV4-3 and TRBJ1-6, with 7 positions matching TRBD1. CDR1 is LGHNA and CDR2 is YSLEER in the germline V gene. The CDR3 consists of 16 residues. J was trimmed by 7 bases and V by 0 bases; bases with no gene match: 6. The CDR3: CASSQDTLTGNSPLHF. The DNA for the CDR3 is TGCGCCAGCAGCCAAGACACATTGACAGGGAATTCACCCCTCCACTTT.

This rearrangement joins TRBV25-1 to TRBJ2-7, with D perhaps TRBD2 (6 bases). The CDR3 totals 11 residues. The germline CDR1 and CDR2 sequences are MGHDK and SYGVNS. Between the trimmed V and J ends, which lost 6 bases and 5 bases, there was a span of 8 bases. The CDR3, as DNA: TGTGCCAGCAGCGGGAGCCACGAGCAGTACTTC. Its protein product is CASSGSHEQYF.

V usage is TRBV3-1 (or the pseudogene TRBV3-2) and J usage is TRBJ1-5; D possibly corresponds to TRBD1 (5 bases). V lost 0 bases and J 6 bases, leaving 9 bases between the germline ends. The CDR3 is made up of 14 amino acids. Germline CDR1 and CDR2: LGHDT and YNNKEL (reference sequence). The CDR3 bases are TGTGCCAGCAGCCAAGATACCAGGGTTCAGCCCCAGCATTTT. Protein sequence: CASSQDTRVQPQHF.

J is TRBJ1-1 and V is TRBV11-2; tentative D call: TRBD1 (6 bases). With 0 bases removed from V and 11 bases from J, the gap between germline ends came to 13 bases. CDR1 SGHAT and CDR2 FQNNGV come from the germline V gene. CDR3 length: 13 amino acids. The CDR3 protein is CASSLDRSRGAFF. The CDR3 DNA is TGTGCCAGCAGCTTAGATCGTTCGAGGGGGGCTTTCTTT. The full variable domain, in which reference TRBV11-2 and TRBJ1-1 provide the parts outside the CDR3, is EAGVAQSPRYKIIEKRQSVAFWCNPISGHATLYWYQQILGQGPKLLIQFQNNGVVDDSQLPKDRFSAERLKGVDSTLKIQPAKLEDSAVYLCASSLDRSRGAFFGQGTRLTVV.

This sequence joins TRBV10-1 and TRBJ1-2; D is perhaps TRBD1 (6 bases). V dropped 6 bases and J dropped 5 bases, with 13 bases sitting between them. The CDR3 length is 13 residues. Looked up from germline, CDR1 is WNHNN and CDR2 is SYGVQD (reference sequence). The CDR3: CASSPGVSYGYTF. The CDR3 coding sequence is TGCGCCAGCAGCCCAGGGGTGTCATATGGCTACACCTTC.

V usage is TRBV6-4 and J usage is TRBJ1-4, with 8 bases that match TRBD1. V lost 6 bases and J lost 6; bases outside the gene matches: 9. The CDR3 spans 15 residues. In germline, CDR1 is MRHNA, CDR2 SNTAGT. CDR3 sequence: CASSAGQGGDEKLFF. The CDR3 nucleotides read TGTGCCAGCAGCGCTGGACAGGGTGGCGATGAAAAACTGTTTTTT.

The V gene is TRBV9, the J gene TRBJ1-1, with TRBD1 matching 10 bases. The CDR3 covers 14 residues. CDR1 is SGDLS, CDR2 YYNGEE, per germline. The V and J ends lost 0 bases and 8 bases, in that order; junction bases with no gene match: 4. The CDR3 DNA reads TGTGCCAGCAGCGTAGTACCGGGACAGGGGGAAGCTTTCTTT. Translated, it gives CASSVVPGQGEAFF. The full variable domain, its missing parts supplied by reference TRBV9 and TRBJ1-1, is DSGVTQTPKHLITATGQRVTLRCSPRSGDLSVYWYQQSLDQGLQFLIQYYNGEERAKGNILERFSAQQFPDLHSELNLSSLELGDSALYFCASSVVPGQGEAFFGQGTRLTVV.

The gene calls are TRBV7-9 and TRBJ2-3; D is perhaps TRBD2 (5 bases). CDR3 length: 16 residues. Germline loops: CDR1 SEHNR, CDR2 FQNEAQ (reference sequence). Trimming removed 1 base from V and 6 bases from J, with 17 bases in between. The CDR3 bases are TGTGCCAGCAGCTTAGTCTCTAATCCGGGGTTCGATACGCAGTATTTT. Translation gives CASSLVSNPGFDTQYF.

The chain links TRBV5-6 to TRBJ1-1; D not certain. V dropped 3 bases and J dropped 4 bases, with 13 bases sitting between them. Germline CDR1 SGHDT, CDR2 YYEEEE. The CDR3 spans 14 residues. CDR3 bases: TGTGCCAGCAGCTCCCCGACGGGGTCCACTGAAGCTTTCTTT. Encoded protein: CASSSPTGSTEAFF.

The rearrangement links TRBV6-5 to TRBJ2-2; 11 bases line up with TRBD2. Germline lookup yields CDR1 MNHEY and CDR2 SVGAGI. V was pared by 6 bases and J by 3 bases, with 3 bases of the junction left unmatched. This CDR3 is built from 15 residues. CDR3 DNA sequence: TGTGCCAGCAGGCGGACTAGCGGGCACACCGGGGAGCTGTTTTTT. Encoded protein: CASRRTSGHTGELFF.

The gene calls are TRBV19 and TRBJ1-1, with 7 bases identical to TRBD1. V trimming: 6 bases; J trimming: 0 bases; junction bases outside the gene matches: 1. Germline lookup yields CDR1 LNHDA and CDR2 SQIVND (reference sequence). The CDR3 loop spans 13 amino acids. CDR3 coding DNA: TGTGCCAGTAGGGGGACAGTGAACACTGAAGCTTTCTTT. Protein: CASRGTVNTEAFF.

The V and J genes are TRBV5-6 and TRBJ1-1; D is uncertain. Deletions cut 0 bases from V and 3 bases from J, with 12 bases between. Germline lookup yields CDR1 SGHDT and CDR2 YYEEEE. This CDR3 spans 15 amino acids. The CDR3 nucleotides are TGTGCCAGCAGCTTGGGCGTTGGCACAGACACTGAAGCTTTCTTT. This encodes CASSLGVGTDTEAFF.

This chain joins TRBV2 and TRBJ1-2, with TRBD1 identical over 7 bases. Trimming took 11 bases from V and 6 from J; bases not matched to a gene: 18. The CDR3 is made up of 15 amino acids. CDR1 SNHLY and CDR2 FYNNEI come from the germline V gene. The CDR3 loop is CAGVTGKSSRDGYTF. The DNA of the CDR3 is TGTGCCGGGGTGACAGGGAAAAGTAGTCGGGATGGCTACACCTTC.

V gene TRBV10-3 combines with J gene TRBJ2-1; TRBD1 might be the D (10 bases). V gave up 3 bases and J gave up 0 bases, with 30 bases separating them. This CDR3 region has 22 residues. In germline, CDR1 is ENHRY, CDR2 SYGVKD. CDR3 in amino acids: CAISDLRDRGSGSGGSYNEQFF. The CDR3 nucleotides read TGTGCCATCAGTGATTTACGGGACAGGGGTAGCGGGAGCGGGGGCTCCTACAATGAGCAGTTCTTC.

This CDR3 is CASSQGTGDQPQHF. In nucleotides, the CDR3 is TGTGCCAGCAGCCAGGGGACAGGAGATCAGCCCCAGCATTTT. The rearrangement uses TRBV7-9 and TRBJ1-5; 8 bases align to TRBD1. Per germline, CDR1 SEHNR and CDR2 FQNEAQ (reference sequence). There are 14 residues in the CDR3. Trimming at V came to 5 bases and at J to 5 bases, leaving 5 bases not matched to a gene.

This clone was counted a single time. This rearrangement joins TRBV19 to TRBJ1-3; 7 nucleotides align to TRBD1. The V segment lost 5 bases and the J segment 3 bases; nucleotides outside the gene matches: 7. This CDR3 has 15 amino acids. CDR1 is LNHDA, CDR2 SQIVND, per germline (reference sequence). This chain's CDR3 is CASSRGRQGGNTIYF. DNA for the CDR3: TGTGCCAGTAGTCGAGGGCGACAGGGTGGAAACACCATATATTTT.

The V call is TRBV4-3, the J call TRBJ1-1; D is unresolved. Germline-derived CDR1 and CDR2 are LGHNA and YSLEER. The V and J ends lost 1 base and 0 bases respectively, with 9 bases between them. This CDR3 comprises 15 residues. The CDR3 nucleotides are TGCGCCAGCAGCCAAGTTCGAGCGATGAACACTGAAGCTTTCTTT. This codes for CASSQVRAMNTEAFF.

V usage is TRBV5-1 and J usage is TRBJ1-1, with a weak D call TRBD1 (6 bases). There are 17 residues in the CDR3. The V end lost 4 bases, the J end lost 0 bases, and 19 bases lay between the germline ends. CDR1 and CDR2 (germline): SGHRS, YFSETQ. CDR3 sequence (DNA): TGCGCCAGCAGCAGCCGCCCGGGGGGCCGGGTGAACACTGAAGCTTTCTTT. It yields the protein CASSSRPGGRVNTEAFF.

The chain carries TRBV5-1 and TRBJ2-3; 11 bases are shared with TRBD2. CDR1 is SGHRS, CDR2 YFSETQ, per germline. This CDR3 has 16 residues. V trimming: 7 bases; J trimming: 3 bases; junction bases outside the gene matches: 10. The CDR3 DNA is TGCGCCAGCTCGGGGAAACTAGCGGGAGTGACAGATACGCAGTATTTT. Translating gives CASSGKLAGVTDTQYF.

J is TRBJ1-4 and V is TRBV28, with no clear D. Looked up from germline, CDR1 is MDHEN and CDR2 is SYDVKM. Trimming left V 4 bases short and J 0 bases short, with 9 bases between. This CDR3 contains 15 residues. This CDR3 is CASSSSLATNEKLFF. In DNA form, the CDR3 reads TGTGCCAGCAGTTCTTCCCTCGCAACTAATGAAAAACTGTTTTTT.

The chain links TRBV10-3 to TRBJ1-1; tentative D call: TRBD1 (6 bases). The CDR3 covers 16 residues. The V and J ends lost 3 bases and 5 bases respectively, with 19 bases between them. Germline CDR1 ENHRY, CDR2 SYGVKD. Here the CDR3 DNA reads TGTGCCATCAGTGAAAGCGGACAGAGTGGTAGAACTGAAGCTTTCTTT. This codes for CAISESGQSGRTEAFF.

V gene TRBV30 combines with J gene TRBJ2-3, with D perhaps TRBD2 (5 bases). The CDR3 contains 14 residues. V was clipped by 5 bases and J by 7 bases, with 19 bases between them. CDR1 and CDR2 (germline): GTSNPN, SVGIG (reference sequence). This CDR3 reads CAWDPGWASHTQYF. The CDR3 region has the DNA TGTGCCTGGGATCCCGGGTGGGCTAGCCATACGCAGTATTTT.

In this sample, this clone turned up a few times. V usage is TRBV28 and J usage is TRBJ1-5; D not certain. V was clipped by 3 bases and J by 0 bases, with 3 bases between them. Germline CDR1 is MDHEN and CDR2 is SYDVKM. The CDR3 contains 13 residues. The CDR3 DNA reads as TGTGCCAGCAGTTTGAGTAGCAATCAGCCCCAGCATTTT. It encodes CASSLSSNQPQHF.

This sequence joins TRBV11-3 and TRBJ2-1, with TRBD2 identical over 9 bases. The CDR3 length is 13 residues. Germline V gene lookup returns CDR1 SGHNT and CDR2 YENEEA. The J segment lost 4 bases and the V segment lost 7 bases, leaving 2 bases of the junction unmatched. The CDR3 DNA sequence: TGTGCCAGCACTAGCGGGACGTACAATGAGCAGTTCTTC. This codes for CASTSGTYNEQFF.